This T cell receptor beta chain was retrieved from a study of glioma-infiltrating T cells after dendritic cell vaccination. Produced via immunoSEQ multiplex PCR; TCRdb's table is partial and in-frame only. The sample contains roughly 100,000 clones, around 91% of which appear only once. Time point specified: after dendritic cell vaccination, including at tumor progression/relapse. No glioblastoma patient carried an isocitrate dehydrogenase mutation. The CDR3 runs to 16 residues. Looked up from germline, CDR1 is SGHRS and CDR2 is YFSETQ. V lost 4 bases, J lost 1 base, and 5 bases stayed unmatched. This TCR was recovered from a human donor with glioblastoma. The chain combines TRBV5-1 with TRBJ1-3, with TRBD1 matching over 10 bases. The sample here was blood, taken after dendritic cell vaccination. In DNA form, the CDR3 reads TGCGCCAGCAGCCTCCAGGGACAGGGGTCTGGAAACACCATATATTTT. Encoded protein: CASSLQGQGSGNTIYF.